This T cell receptor (beta chain) was identified during a study of shared clonotypes between healthy human individuals. TCRdb's table, derived via immunoSEQ multiplex PCR, lists solely in-frame clones and lacks some. The data show about 1.1 million clones, with approximately 80% seen just once and 0.5% to 0.65% held by the top ten. Only one count was recorded for this clone. Source material: memory CD4+ T cells from PBMCs. The subset denotes: CD45RA-negative fraction. The clonotype originates from a man between 18 and 35 years old in good health. Some clones in this sample may be carry-over from other donors' samples.

The CDR3 nucleotides read TGTGCCAGCAGGGCAAGAAGCGGGGGTGGAAACATTCAGTACTTC. It specifies CASRARSGGGNIQYF. V is TRBV2 and J is TRBJ2-4; 8 bases are a match to TRBD2. Trimming at V came to 6 bases and at J to 6 bases, leaving 10 bases not matched to a gene. CDR1 SNHLY and CDR2 FYNNEI come from the germline V gene. CDR3 length equals 15 residues.